This passage covers 23 T cell receptor beta chains from one sample sequenced in a study of T cell responses to AZD1222 COVID-19 vaccine. TCRdb's table, derived via immunoSEQ multiplex PCR, lists solely in-frame clones and lacks some. The repertoire has more than 85,000 clones, about 90% of them found once; the top ten carry 7.5%. Sequencing used peripheral blood, obtained on day 0 of AZD1222 vaccination. The receptors were sampled from an adult in good health.

This clone was detected only a few times. The CDR3 loop is CASSQGLAGAYEQYF. Written as DNA, the CDR3 is TGTGCCAGCAGCCAAGGACTAGCGGGAGCCTACGAGCAGTACTTC. The V and J genes are TRBV3-1 (or the pseudogene TRBV3-2) and TRBJ2-7; TRBD2 matches at 12 bases. The CDR3 is 15 residues long. The V and J ends lost 1 base and 2 bases, in that order; junction bases with no gene match: 0. Per the germline V gene, CDR1 is LGHDT and CDR2 is YNNKEL (reference sequence).

Notes on this clone: The junction departs from the called germline gene at one end, perhaps through a read error. The J gene is TRBJ1-1, the V gene TRBV4-1, with a tentative D call TRBD1 (6 bases). CDR3 size: 11 residues. The germline gives CDR1 MGHRA, CDR2 YSYEKL. The CDR3 loop reads CASSLGGGPTF. The CDR3, as DNA: TGCGCCAGCAGCCTGGGAGGGGGGCCAACATTT.

This clone showed up just once. The CDR3: CASSLMRGQPQHF. The CDR3 bases are TGTGCCAGCAGCTTAATGAGGGGACAGCCCCAGCATTTT. The J gene is TRBJ1-5, the V gene TRBV7-2; possibly TRBD1 for D (5 bases). CDR1 is SGHTA, CDR2 FQGNSA, per germline. This CDR3 spans 13 amino acids. V was clipped by 2 bases and J by 7 bases, with 9 bases between them. Variable domain in full (rest from reference TRBV7-2 and TRBJ1-5): GAGVSQSPSNKVTEKGKDVELRCDPISGHTALYWYRQSLGQGLEFLIYFQGNSAPDKSGLPSDRFSAERTGGSVSTLTIQRTQQEDSAVYLCASSLMRGQPQHFGDGTRLSIL.

The V call is TRBV19, the J call TRBJ2-3, with TRBD1 identical over 12 bases. In germline, CDR1 is LNHDA, CDR2 SQIVND (reference sequence). V dropped 1 base and J dropped 5; count of bases not matched to a gene: 4. There are 16 residues in the CDR3. CDR3 sequence: CASSIAGDRGRDTQYF. The CDR3 region has the DNA TGTGCCAGTAGTATAGCCGGGGACAGGGGGCGAGATACGCAGTATTTT. Supplemented by reference TRBV19 and TRBJ2-3, the full variable domain reads DGGITQSPKYLFRKEGQNVTLSCEQNLNHDAMYWYRQDPGQGLRLIYYSQIVNDFQKGDIAEGYSVSREKKESFPLTVTSAQKNPTAFYLCASSIAGDRGRDTQYFGPGTRLTVL.

The V gene is TRBV2, the J gene TRBJ1-3, with D hard to call. V lost 3 bases and J 1 base, leaving 7 bases between the germline ends. CDR3 length: 14 amino acids. CDR1 and CDR2 from the germline V gene are SNHLY and FYNNEI. The CDR3, as DNA: TGTGCCAGCAGTGATAACCTTTCTGGAAACACCATATATTTT. It specifies CASSDNLSGNTIYF.

The V and J genes are TRBV4-3 and TRBJ1-2; D not certain. Germline lookup yields CDR1 LGHNA and CDR2 YSLEER. The CDR3 spans 15 residues. The V gene lost 0 bases and the J gene lost 3 bases, with 11 bases spanning the gap. The chain's CDR3 is CASSQDGTGDYGYTF. In nucleotides, the CDR3 is TGCGCCAGCAGCCAAGACGGAACGGGTGACTATGGCTACACCTTC.

The genes are TRBV4-2 and TRBJ1-4, with 7 positions matching TRBD1. Germline CDR1 LGHNA, CDR2 YNFKEQ. The CDR3 covers 15 residues. The J segment lost 8 bases and the V segment lost 2 bases, leaving 8 bases of the junction unmatched. The CDR3 spells CASSQRQGELEKLFF. CDR3 bases: TGTGCCAGCAGCCAAAGACAGGGAGAATTAGAAAAACTGTTTTTT.

The V gene is TRBV15, the J gene TRBJ1-6; a weak D match, TRBD1 (6 bases). CDR1 is LNHNV and CDR2 is YYDKDF in the germline V gene (reference sequence). V was shortened by 2 bases and J by 6 bases, with 14 bases between the two germline ends. This CDR3 has 16 amino acids. The CDR3 here is CATSRPQGLTNSPLHF. CDR3 DNA: TGTGCCACCAGCAGACCCCAGGGGTTAACTAATTCACCCCTCCACTTT.

This chain links TRBV6-5 with TRBJ2-7; the D is unclear. Germline CDR1 MNHEY, CDR2 SVGAGI. Trimming cost V 0 bases and J 4 bases, with 7 bases left between them. The CDR3 runs 13 residues. The CDR3 DNA reads as TGTGCCAGCAGTTACTCGGGTAGATACGAGCAGTACTTC. Protein product: CASSYSGRYEQYF.

This chain uses TRBV30 with TRBJ1-5; TRBD1 agrees at 8 bases. Germline V CDR1 and CDR2: GTSNPN, SVGIG (reference sequence). This CDR3 has 14 amino acids. After removal of 0 bases from V and 10 bases from J, the junction contained 8 bases not matched to a gene. DNA for the CDR3: TGTGCCTGGAGTGTAGGGCAGGGGGCTTACCCCCAGCATTTT. Translated, it gives CAWSVGQGAYPQHF.

The CDR3 here is CSVREAGLASTDTQYF. Written as DNA, the CDR3 is TGCAGCGTCCGGGAGGCGGGCCTAGCTAGCACAGATACGCAGTATTTT. J is TRBJ2-3 and V is TRBV29-1; 7 positions match TRBD2. V lost 6 bases, J lost 0 bases, and 12 bases stayed unmatched. The CDR3 loop spans 16 amino acids. The germline V gene encodes CDR1 SQVTM and CDR2 ANQGSEA.

The genes are TRBV27 and TRBJ2-1; 13 nucleotides align to TRBD2. This CDR3 has 21 amino acids. Germline CDR1 reads MNHEY; CDR2 reads SMNVEV (reference sequence). J lost 0 bases, V lost 6 bases, and 17 bases had no gene match. This CDR3 reads CASSLIAPGLAGSSSYNEQFF. The CDR3 bases are TGTGCCAGCAGCCTCATAGCCCCGGGACTAGCGGGGTCAAGCTCCTACAATGAGCAGTTCTTC.

This rearrangement joins TRBV7-8 to TRBJ1-1; unclear D gene. CDR3 length: 13 residues. Germline values: CDR1 SGHVS, CDR2 FQNEAQ. The germline V and J ends were trimmed by 7 bases and 5 bases, with 14 bases remaining between them. The CDR3 coding sequence is TGTGCCAGCACCAAGGAGGGCGGGACTGAAGCTTTCTTT. Translation: CASTKEGGTEAFF.

The V call is TRBV7-6, the J call TRBJ1-5; D not resolved. Germline V lookup: CDR1 SGHVS, CDR2 FNYEAQ. V lost 1 base and J lost 3, with 10 bases in between. The CDR3 is 15 amino acids. The CDR3 loop is CASSLVPGFNQPQHF. The CDR3 nucleotides read TGTGCCAGCAGCTTAGTGCCTGGTTTCAATCAGCCCCAGCATTTT.

This chain connects TRBV6-4 to TRBJ2-1; perhaps D is TRBD1 or TRBD2 (5 bases each). Germline V gene lookup returns CDR1 MRHNA and CDR2 SNTAGT. Between the trimmed V and J ends, which lost 2 bases and 12 bases, there was a span of 14 bases. This CDR3 is built from 13 residues. The CDR3: CASSDGTAEGQFF. The DNA of the CDR3 is TGTGCCAGCAGTGACGGGACCGCCGAAGGGCAGTTCTTC.

The rearrangement uses TRBV18 and TRBJ1-5; D unresolved. The CDR3 has 17 amino acids. The V gene lost 1 base and the J gene lost 9 bases, with 22 bases spanning the gap. CDR1 is KGHSH and CDR2 is LQKENI in the germline V gene. As DNA, the CDR3 is TGTGCCAGCTCACCACGAAGGGAGAGCATAGGAGGACGGCCCCAGCATTTT. It yields the protein CASSPRRESIGGRPQHF.

The gene calls are TRBV18 and TRBJ1-6; weak D call: TRBD1 (5 bases). Per germline, CDR1 KGHSH and CDR2 LQKENI. Between the trimmed V and J ends, which lost 2 bases and 10 bases, there was a span of 12 bases. The CDR3 length is 14 residues. This chain's CDR3 is CASSPEGMGSPLHF. The CDR3, as DNA: TGTGCCAGCTCACCAGAGGGGATGGGGTCACCCCTCCACTTT. Complete variable domain (other parts from reference TRBV18 and TRBJ1-6): NAGVMQNPRHLVRRRGQEARLRCSPMKGHSHVYWYRQLPEEGLKFMVYLQKENIIDESGMPKERFSAEFPKEGPSILRIQQVVRGDSAAYFCASSPEGMGSPLHFGNGTRLTVT.

This clone was recorded once. This chain uses TRBV6-5 with TRBJ2-7; D possibly corresponds to TRBD1 (6 bases). The V end was cut by 0 bases, the J end by 6 bases, with 15 bases between. The CDR3 has 15 amino acids. CDR1 is MNHEY, CDR2 SVGAGI, per germline. CDR3 protein: CASSYSLDSKGEQYF. The CDR3 DNA reads as TGTGCCAGCAGTTACTCCCTGGACAGCAAGGGCGAGCAGTACTTC.

The genes are TRBV2 and TRBJ1-1, with no clear D. The CDR3 runs 11 residues. Per germline, CDR1 SNHLY and CDR2 FYNNEI. Trimming left V 7 bases short and J 1 base short, with 4 bases between. CDR3 nucleotides: TGTGCCAGCACAGGGAACACTGAAGCTTTCTTT. Protein: CASTGNTEAFF.

The J gene is TRBJ2-1, the V gene TRBV11-1, with D tentatively TRBD2 (6 bases). CDR3 length equals 14 residues. Per the germline V gene, CDR1 is SGHAT and CDR2 is FQDESV (reference sequence). V shed 5 bases and J shed 0 bases, with 8 bases lying between them. As DNA, the CDR3 is TGTGCCAGCAGCCACGGGAGCTCCTACAATGAGCAGTTCTTC. Protein: CASSHGSSYNEQFF. Supplemented by reference TRBV11-1 and TRBJ2-1, the full variable domain reads EAEVAQSPRYKITEKSQAVAFWCDPISGHATLYWYRQILGQGPELLVQFQDESVVDDSQLPKDRFSAERLKGVDSTLKIQPAELGDSAMYLCASSHGSSYNEQFFGPGTRLTVL.

The chain is built from TRBV3-1 (or the pseudogene TRBV3-2) and TRBJ1-2; 10 nucleotides agree with TRBD1. V lost 3 bases to trimming and J lost 4 bases; unmatched junction nucleotides: 8. Germline V CDR1 and CDR2: LGHDT, YNNKEL (reference sequence). The CDR3 spans 16 residues. CDR3 residues: CASSQGQGKLSYGYTF. DNA for the CDR3: TGTGCCAGCAGCCAGGGACAGGGGAAGCTTAGCTATGGCTACACCTTC.

This chain uses TRBV2 with TRBJ1-5; 8 nucleotides match TRBD1. The CDR3 is 16 residues long. V was clipped by 6 bases and J by 7 bases; unmatched bases: 14. Germline-derived CDR1 and CDR2 are SNHLY and FYNNEI. CDR3 amino acids: CASSPLDRGPGQPQHF. For the CDR3, the DNA is TGTGCCAGCAGCCCTCTTGACAGGGGACCCGGCCAGCCCCAGCATTTT.

The V gene is TRBV10-3, the J gene TRBJ2-1, with 9 nucleotides matching TRBD1. V was pared by 7 bases and J by 7 bases, with 5 bases of the junction left unmatched. The germline V gene encodes CDR1 ENHRY and CDR2 SYGVKD. This CDR3 is 13 amino acids long. CDR3: CAINRDRENEQFF. DNA of the CDR3: TGTGCCATCAATCGGGACAGGGAGAATGAGCAGTTCTTC.